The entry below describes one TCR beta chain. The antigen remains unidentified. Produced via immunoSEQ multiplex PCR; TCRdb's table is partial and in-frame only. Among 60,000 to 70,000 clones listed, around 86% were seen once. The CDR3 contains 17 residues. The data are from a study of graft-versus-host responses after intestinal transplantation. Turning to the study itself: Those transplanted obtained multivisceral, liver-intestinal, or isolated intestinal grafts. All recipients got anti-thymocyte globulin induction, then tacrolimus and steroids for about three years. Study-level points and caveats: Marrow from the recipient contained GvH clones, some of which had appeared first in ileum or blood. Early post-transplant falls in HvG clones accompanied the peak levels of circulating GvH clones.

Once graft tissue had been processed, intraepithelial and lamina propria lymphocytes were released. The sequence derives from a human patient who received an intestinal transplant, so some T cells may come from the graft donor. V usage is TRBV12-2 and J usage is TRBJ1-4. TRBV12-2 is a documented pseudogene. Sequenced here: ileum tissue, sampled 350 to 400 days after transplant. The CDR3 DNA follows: TGTGCAAGTCGCCCACGTGAGACAAGGGTCCTTAATGAAAAACTGTTTTTT. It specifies CASRPRETRVLNEKLFF.